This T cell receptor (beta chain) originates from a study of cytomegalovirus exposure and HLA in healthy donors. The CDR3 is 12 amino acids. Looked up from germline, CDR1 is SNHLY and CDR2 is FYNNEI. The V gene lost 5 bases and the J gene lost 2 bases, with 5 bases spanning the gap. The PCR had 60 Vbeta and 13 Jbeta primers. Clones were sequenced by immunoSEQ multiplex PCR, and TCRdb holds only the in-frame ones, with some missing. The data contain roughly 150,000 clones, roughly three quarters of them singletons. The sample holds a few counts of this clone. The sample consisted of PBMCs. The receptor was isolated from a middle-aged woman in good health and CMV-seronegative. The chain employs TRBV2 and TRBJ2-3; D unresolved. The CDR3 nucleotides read TGTGCCAGCAGTCAAAACACAGATACGCAGTATTTT. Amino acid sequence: CASSQNTDTQYF.